The source of this T cell receptor (beta chain) is a study of blood T cells in healthy people across ages. Study-wide background: Template switching retrieved approximately one barcoded beta molecule for each two T cells. General study findings and limits: Greater diversity and more naive CD4+ cells were seen in long-lived donors than in aged donors. Older age coincided with a roughly linear decline in TCR beta diversity per million T cells.

Remarks on this clonotype: Its antigen is not known.

With a J-beta primer mix and a sample-barcoded 5' primer, a second PCR ran about 6 to 11 cycles. TCRdb fed the 5' RACE reads into MiXCR, producing one record per CDR3 protein. The repertoire has 1.5 million to 2 million distinct CDR3 sequences, roughly 52% of them found once; the top ten carry 2.1%. Isolated PBMCs totaled at least 6 million in each sample. The CDR3 totals 14 residues. V was pared by 8 bases and J by 5 bases, with 9 bases of the junction left unmatched. From germline, CDR1 is SNHLY and CDR2 FYNNEI. The V and J genes are TRBV2 and TRBJ2-1, with 7 bases matching TRBD2. The sequenced sample consisted of blood. The origin of this receptor is a woman aged 40 to 50 in good health. The CDR3 loop is CASRAGSPHNEQFF. The CDR3 DNA reads TGTGCCAGCCGAGCGGGGTCGCCCCACAATGAGCAGTTCTTC.